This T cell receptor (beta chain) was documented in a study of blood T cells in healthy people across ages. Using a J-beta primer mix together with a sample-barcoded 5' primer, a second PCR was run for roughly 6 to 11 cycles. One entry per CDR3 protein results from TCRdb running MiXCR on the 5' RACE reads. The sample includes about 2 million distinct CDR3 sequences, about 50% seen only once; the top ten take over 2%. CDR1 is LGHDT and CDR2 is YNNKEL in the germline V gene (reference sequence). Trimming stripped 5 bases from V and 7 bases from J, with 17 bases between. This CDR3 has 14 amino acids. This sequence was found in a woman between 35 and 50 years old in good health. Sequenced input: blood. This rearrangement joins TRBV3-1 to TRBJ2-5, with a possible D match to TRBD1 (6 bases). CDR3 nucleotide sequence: TGTGCCAGCAGCGGACCGGACAGAGATGGGACCCAGTACTTC. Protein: CASSGPDRDGTQYF.